The sequence of this T cell receptor (beta chain) was determined in a study of T cell responses to AZD1222 COVID-19 vaccine. Study outcomes and limitations: Reportedly, nearly half of unique spike TCRs recognized epitopes outside B.1.351/B.1.1.7 mutations.

Details on this clone: As yet, its antigen is unknown.

Repertoires were generated with immunoSEQ multiplex PCR, while TCRdb's copy carries only in-frame clones and drops some. The table has about 160,000 clones, 85% to 95% seen once. From germline, CDR1 is LGHDT and CDR2 YNNKEL (reference sequence). The CDR3 runs 13 residues. V lost 0 bases, J lost 10 bases, and 12 bases lay in between. This specimen consisted of peripheral blood, obtained on day 0 of AZD1222 vaccination. The TCR was taken from an adult in good health. V gene TRBV3-1 (or the pseudogene TRBV3-2) combines with J gene TRBJ1-2, with D maybe TRBD1 (5 bases). In nucleotides, the CDR3 is TGTGCCAGCAGCCAAGAGGCCACAGGCGTCTACACCTTC. Protein sequence: CASSQEATGVYTF.